A selection of T cell receptor beta chains follows, all from one sample in a study of human T cells and chemical hapten exposure. In TCRdb, the RACE reads were re-called with MiXCR into one record per CDR3 protein. The sample holds some 52,000 distinct CDR3 sequences, 8% to 13% seen once. This material consisted of whole blood, taken in connection with sensitization to the hapten diphenylcyclopropenone (DPC). The receptors here all came from a woman aged 40 to 49 with alopecia areata. Some clones in this sample may be carry-over from other donors' samples. The CDR3 runs from the conserved cysteine through the conserved F or W. The D gene is left open where the match is weak. Size is stated for part of the rows, as once, few or many counts, or as a class when the clone is expanded.

d_call j_call clone_size v_call cdr3_aa cdr3_nt
TRBD1 TRBJ1-6 few TRBV27 CASSSRGQPRNSPLHF TGTGCCAGCAGTTCGAGGGGACAGCCTCGTAATTCACCCCTCCACTTT
- TRBJ1-1 many TRBV29-1 CSVEAAVGGAFF TGCAGCGTTGAGGCGGCAGTGGGGGGAGCTTTCTTT
TRBD1 TRBJ1-1 few TRBV7-9 CASSIQGATEAFF TGTGCCAGCAGCATACAGGGGGCCACTGAAGCTTTCTTT
- TRBJ1-1 many TRBV7-9 CASSPLGAKPEAFF TGTGCCAGCAGCCCGCTGGGAGCTAAGCCTGAAGCTTTCTTT
- TRBJ1-1 - TRBV7-8 CASTPGGEDTEAFF TGTGCCAGCACCCCTGGGGGGGAGGACACTGAAGCTTTCTTT
- TRBJ2-5 many TRBV7-9 CASSPPGLTQETQYF TGTGCCAGCAGCCCCCCGGGACTCACCCAAGAGACCCAGTACTTC
TRBD1 TRBJ2-2 few TRBV6-6 CASRHSGGLNTGELFF TGTGCCAGCAGGCATTCAGGGGGTCTAAACACCGGGGAGCTGTTTTTT
- TRBJ2-3 - TRBV6-5 CASKTEWGTTDTQYF TGTGCCAGCAAAACCGAATGGGGGACCACAGATACGCAGTATTTT
TRBD2 TRBJ2-2 - TRBV7-8 CASSLASGGNTGELFF TGTGCCAGCAGCTTAGCGAGCGGGGGGAACACCGGGGAGCTGTTTTTT
- TRBJ1-2 few TRBV28 CASSFVRGWNYGYTF TGTGCCAGCAGTTTTGTGCGGGGGTGGAACTATGGCTACACCTTC
- TRBJ2-7 - TRBV28 CASSFQLSYEQYF TGTGCCAGCAGTTTCCAACTCTCCTACGAGCAGTACTTC
TRBD1 TRBJ1-5 many TRBV7-6 CASSFQGGQPQHF TGTGCCAGCAGCTTCCAGGGGGGTCAGCCCCAGCATTTT
- TRBJ1-4 few TRBV29-1 CSPGTRIEKLFF TGCAGCCCCGGGACCCGAATTGAAAAACTGTTTTTT
TRBD1 TRBJ1-6 many TRBV6-2/TRBV6-3 CASREGTGGFRLHF TGTGCCAGCAGGGAGGGGACAGGCGGTTTTCGCCTCCACTTT
- TRBJ1-1 many TRBV6-1 CASSLSPLEAFF TGTGCCAGCAGTTTGTCGCCGCTCGAAGCTTTCTTT
- TRBJ2-4 many TRBV4-3 CASSQDPSGSKNIQYF TGCGCCAGCAGCCAAGATCCCTCCGGGTCCAAAAACATTCAGTACTTC
- TRBJ1-1 - TRBV29-1 CSVELVGGTEAFF TGCAGCGTTGAACTGGTCGGAGGCACTGAAGCCTTCTTT
- TRBJ1-4 - TRBV29-1 CSVAEGGGHNEKLFF TGCAGCGTTGCTGAGGGCGGAGGACATAATGAAAAACTGTTTTTT
- TRBJ2-3 many TRBV2 CASRGRGLPTQYF TGTGCCAGCAGGGGGAGGGGGCTGCCTACGCAGTATTTT
TRBD1 TRBJ2-5 few TRBV29-1 CSVVVTGAAETQYF TGCAGCGTTGTCGTGACAGGGGCGGCGGAGACCCAGTACTTC
- TRBJ1-4 many TRBV6-5 CASSYAGGGEKLFF TGTGCCAGCAGTTATGCCGGGGGCGGTGAAAAACTGTTTTTT
TRBD2 TRBJ2-3 - TRBV4-3 CASSQQPSGRATDTQYF TGCGCCAGCAGCCAACAGCCTAGCGGGAGGGCCACAGATACGCAGTATTTT
- TRBJ2-3 many TRBV11-2 CASSSTRTGLTQYF TGTGCCAGCAGCTCAACCCGCACGGGACTTACGCAGTATTTT
- TRBJ2-7 - TRBV3-1 CASSQAQGFDEQYF TGTGCCAGCAGCCAAGCGCAGGGGTTCGACGAGCAGTACTTC
TRBD1 TRBJ1-6 many TRBV3-1 CASSRPETRGPIHF TGTGCCAGCAGCCGACCTGAGACGAGGGGGCCGATCCACTTT
- TRBJ1-1 many TRBV20-1 CGGNWNTEAFF TGCGGGGGGAATTGGAACACTGAAGCTTTCTTT
- TRBJ2-7 many TRBV20-1 CSARDPGSYEQYF TGCAGTGCTAGAGATCCCGGCAGCTACGAGCAGTACTTC
- TRBJ1-1 many TRBV18 CASSRLAFRNTEAFF TGTGCCAGCTCACGATTGGCCTTTCGGAACACTGAAGCTTTCTTT
- TRBJ1-4 few TRBV20-1 CSAPSSTNEKLFF TGCAGTGCCCCCTCGTCAACTAATGAAAAACTGTTTTTT
- TRBJ1-5 - TRBV10-3 CATQMGYSNQPQHF TGTGCCACTCAGATGGGTTATAGCAATCAGCCCCAGCATTTT
TRBD1 TRBJ1-2 few TRBV5-1 CASSQGQAVDGYTF TGCGCCAGCAGCCAAGGACAGGCGGTGGATGGCTACACCTTC
- TRBJ1-3 - TRBV6-6 CASSYSSRGISGNTIYF TGTGCCAGCAGTTACTCGTCGCGTGGGATCTCTGGAAACACCATATATTTT
- TRBJ1-1 - TRBV18 CASSPEMNTEAFF TGTGCCAGCTCACCTGAAATGAACACTGAAGCTTTCTTT
- TRBJ2-1 many TRBV11-2 CANSLFEGNHEQFF TGTGCCAACAGCTTATTTGAGGGGAACCATGAGCAGTTCTTC